This T cell receptor (beta chain) was documented in a study of immune evolution from preneoplasia to lung adenocarcinoma (dated by TCRdb to the early 2020s). As for the study more broadly: HLA loss of heterozygosity was observed in approximately 7%, 15% and 30% of AIS, MIA and ADC lesions, respectively, and was not observed in any AAH lesions. The study profiled immune contexture across lung adenocarcinoma precursors and invasive adenocarcinoma using immune gene expression, TCR sequencing and multiplex immunofluorescence. Sample size was determined by specimen availability and not by a prior power calculation. Resected precursor lesions (AAH, AIS, MIA) and invasive adenocarcinomas were compared with paired morphologically normal lung tissue. The immune data were integrated with whole exome sequencing and methylation data obtained from the same cohort of nodules. In total, the cohort included 45 to 65 patients with pulmonary nodules, all of whom underwent surgical resection. POLYSOLVER was used to infer Class I HLA alleles from exome data, while LOHHLA was used to detect allele-specific HLA loss. According to the study, 80 to 130 samples were used for TCR sequencing. The TCR sequencing data were obtained from a few dozen patients.

This clone was recorded a few times. The antigen this receptor binds is unknown. Per-base qualities were not stored, and no clone one base away is much larger. The immunoSEQ hsTCRbeta Kit was used to sequence TCR beta CDR3 regions from DNA. Per the original workflow: TCR sequencing data were analysed with the ImmunoSEQ Analyzer. T cell clonality was defined as 1 minus Pielou's evenness, as computed on productive rearrangements. The inverse Simpson index, applied to productive templates, was used to measure T cell diversity. T cell density was expressed as TCR beta template counts normalized to usable DNA, with usable DNA estimated by amplifying and sequencing housekeeping genes. Two-sided Kruskal-Wallis tests were used to compare TCR metrics between histologic stages. TCRdb provides this immuneACCESS table in a form limited to in-frame rearrangements. Some clones are lacking; in checked studies, under half of them reflect an unresolved V gene, and why the rest are absent is not known. The V and J calls and clone size were taken over from that table, and D and trimming were inferred from the DNA. The sample table records 1,500 to 2,000 clones; 70% to 80% of these occur just once. Around 15% of the sample lies in the top ten.

Results the study describes overall, beyond this receptor: Findings were based on association rather than direct causation; larger cohorts with long-term follow-up and longitudinal biopsies were deemed needed. The highest top T cell clone frequencies were observed in normal lung, and a progressive decrease in top T cell clone frequencies appeared to occur from AAH through AIS, MIA and invasive adenocarcinoma. The highest T cell clonality was observed in KRAS-mutant nodules compared with EGFR-mutant or double wild-type lesions. All patients were from Japan and China, so applicability to Western populations was uncertain. Clonality was highest in normal lung, while later-stage lesions appeared to have lower clonality but higher T cell density and diversity.

Patients underwent resection in Japan or China between about 2014 and 2017. Two lung cancer pathologists independently reviewed H&E slides to confirm the histologic diagnosis of every case. For nucleic acid extraction, premalignant or tumor cells were enriched by macro-dissection following pathologic assessment. The AllPrep DNA/RNA FFPE Kit was used to isolate DNA from FFPE tissue. The TCR originated in a person aged 65-85 years with lung adenocarcinoma. The sample consisted of FFPE atypical adenomatous hyperplasia tissue from the lung. Explained via the paper, the cell subset or site label denotes: atypical adenomatous hyperplasia (AAH), lung preneoplasia.

The CDR3 region reads CASSGRLAGAEGSQYF. The nucleotides are TGTGCCAGCAGCGGACGTCTAGCGGGCGCCGAAGGTTCGCAGTATTTT. The V and J segments used are TRBV7-3 and TRBJ2-3; TRBD2 fits 8 bases in the junction. Relative to germline, V is missing 5 bases and J is missing 10 bases, with 17 bases of the junction outside any gene match. From the cysteine up to the phenylalanine, the CDR3 has a length of 16 residues. Just CDR3 DNA is preserved here, 48 bases in frame from base 1. CDR1 and CDR2, looked up from the germline V gene, are SGHTA and FQGTGA.